A single sample is the source of the 13 T cell receptor beta chains below, sequenced in a study of T cells in women clearing cervical HPV infection. Clones were read by immunoSEQ multiplex PCR, and TCRdb kept only the in-frame ones, dropping some. Recorded for this sample: about 20,000 clones. Sequencing used blood buffy coat. Receptors originate from a woman aged 18-69 years with a cervical HPV16 infection that either progressed to CIN3+ or cleared (not recorded which).

A word on this clone: The CDR3 goes on 3 residues after the read ends, and that part is filled in from the germline J gene. The V gene is TRBV7-2, the J gene TRBJ2-4; maybe TRBD1 (6 bases). The CDR3 sequence is 14 residues long. The germline V gene has CDR1 SGHTA and CDR2 FQGNSA. Partial CDR3 DNA: TGTGCCAGCAGCTTCACAGGGAGTTCCTCTGGT. Amino acid sequence: CASSFTGSSSG. The whole CDR3 sequence is CASSFTGSSSGQYF.

As concerns this clone: Read data end 3 residues before the CDR3 end; the end is taken from the germline J gene. The chain carries TRBV5-1 and TRBJ2-1; 12 nucleotides line up with TRBD2. This CDR3 is built from 15 residues. With 4 bases clipped from V and 3 bases from J, the junction kept 2 bases outside the gene matches. CDR1 is SGHRS, CDR2 YFSETQ, per germline. The part of the CDR3 DNA that was read is TGCGCCAGCAGCAGGACTAGCGGGAACTACAATGAG. It yields the protein CASSRTSGNYNE. The whole CDR3 protein reads CASSRTSGNYNEQFF.

Notes on this clone: The read ends 3 residues shy of where the CDR3 ends; the end is completed using the germline J gene. Additional DNA sequences in this sample encode the identical CDR3. The genes are TRBV6-4 and TRBJ2-2, with TRBD2 as a possible D gene (6 bases). The CDR3 has 16 residues. The ends were cut back, 5 bases at V and 3 bases at J, with 16 bases in the middle. CDR1 is MRHNA and CDR2 is SNTAGT in the germline V gene. CDR3: CASSHSRGSDTGELFF. The sequenced CDR3 bases are TGTGCCAGCAGTCATTCTCGGGGGTCGGACACCGGGGAG.

Concerning this clone: The CDR3 extends 3 residues past the end of the read, so its final part is completed from the germline J gene. The same CDR3 arises from other DNA sequences in this sample as well. This chain links TRBV13 with TRBJ1-3, with TRBD1 matching over 7 bases. Germline trimming cut 5 bases from V and 0 bases from J; bases unmatched to any gene: 4. The CDR3 contains 15 residues. Germline V CDR1 and CDR2: PRHDT, FYEKMQ (reference sequence). CDR3 protein: CASSVGTVSGNTIYF. The DNA read from the CDR3 is TGTGCCAGCAGCGTCGGGACAGTCTCTGGAAACACC.

The CDR3: CASSPATSMSTDTQYF. The CDR3 bases that were read are TGTGCCAGCAGCCCAGCTACTAGCATGAGCACAGATACG. The V gene is TRBV7-8, the J gene TRBJ2-3, with D possibly being TRBD2 (6 bases). The missing CDR3 end, 3 residues past where the read stops, is filled in from the germline J gene. Trimming pared 5 bases from V and 0 bases from J, leaving 15 bases between. This CDR3 has 16 residues. Germline V CDR1 and CDR2: SGHVS, FQNEAQ.

Worth noting for this clone: An end of the junction differs from the germline gene, which may be a read error. The covered CDR3 bases are TGTGCCAGCAGTTTAGCGGTTGCCGGAGATACG. Its translation: CASSLAVAGDT. The whole CDR3 region reads CASSLAVAGDTQYF. The chain is built from TRBV7-9 and TRBJ2-3, with D tentatively TRBD2 (6 bases). The DNA ends 3 residues before the CDR3 does, and the rest of the CDR3 is filled in from the germline J gene. CDR3 length: 14 residues. Germline CDR1 reads SEHNR; CDR2 reads FQNEAQ (reference sequence).

Remarks on this clone: Read data end 3 residues before the CDR3 end; the end is taken from the germline J gene. The chain couples TRBV3-1 (or the pseudogene TRBV3-2) to TRBJ2-3, with D unresolved. The CDR3 consists of 12 residues. Per germline, CDR1 LGHDT and CDR2 YNNKEL (reference sequence). V lost 3 bases to trimming and J lost 5 bases, with 6 bases between them. Incomplete CDR3 DNA: TGTGCCAGCAGCCAGCAACAAGATACG. It yields the protein CASSQQQDT. The entire CDR3 reads CASSQQQDTQYF.

Note on this clone: The read terminates 3 residues ahead of where the CDR3 ends, so the germline J gene completes it. The V gene is TRBV5-4, the J gene TRBJ2-4, with D possibly being TRBD2 (5 bases). The V end lost 0 bases, the J end lost 8 bases, and 9 bases lay between the germline ends. Germline V gene sequence: CDR1 SGHNT, CDR2 YYREEE (reference sequence). This CDR3 has 13 amino acids. The CDR3 DNA, read in part, is TGTGCCAGCAGCTTGGCCGGGGAGCACATT. Amino acids: CASSLAGEHI. The full CDR3 is CASSLAGEHIQYF.

CDR3 DNA (partial): TGTGCCAGCAGCCATACACCCAATGAC. Its translation: CASSHTPND. The complete CDR3 protein is CASSHTPNDYTF. The chain has TRBV7-8 and TRBJ1-2; D not certain. The CDR3 end falls 3 residues outside the read, so it is completed with the germline J gene. CDR3 length: 12 amino acids. Germline V gene sequence: CDR1 SGHVS, CDR2 FQNEAQ.

Points on this clone: The missing CDR3 end, 3 residues past where the read stops, is filled in from the germline J gene. The chain uses TRBV5-1 and TRBJ2-5; TRBD1 is a possible D gene (6 bases). Germline loops: CDR1 SGHRS, CDR2 YFSETQ. The CDR3 runs 13 residues. V lost 6 bases and J lost 5, with 14 bases in between. The sequenced CDR3 bases are TGCGCCAGCACCTATACAGGGTTCGAGACC. It encodes CASTYTGFET. The whole CDR3 protein reads CASTYTGFETQYF.

The covered CDR3 bases are TGTGCCAGCACCCGTTCAGGAGCGGACACTGAA. Its translation: CASTRSGADTE. The whole CDR3 protein is CASTRSGADTEAFF. The chain joins TRBV2 to TRBJ1-1; D call uncertain. The read halts 3 residues ahead of the CDR3 end, with the missing end drawn from the germline J gene. The CDR3 runs 14 residues. V dropped 7 bases and J dropped 3 bases, with 15 bases sitting between them. Germline-derived CDR1 and CDR2 are SNHLY and FYNNEI.

Remarks on this clone: The read comes to an end 3 residues before the CDR3 does, leaving the germline J gene to fill in the end. The gene calls are TRBV6-2 or TRBV6-3 and TRBJ1-4, with a possible D match to TRBD1 (6 bases). The CDR3 length is 17 residues. CDR1 is MNHEY and CDR2 is SVGEGT in the germline V gene. The sequenced CDR3 bases are TGTGCCAGCAGCCCCGTACAGGGTCTAGCTGGGGCCAACGTA. Residues: CASSPVQGLAGANV. The entire CDR3 sequence reads CASSPVQGLAGANVLFF.

A word on this clone: The read ends 3 residues shy of where the CDR3 ends; the end is completed using the germline J gene. This sequence joins TRBV7-3 and TRBJ2-7, with 14 bases that match TRBD2. Unmatched junction bases numbered 9, after V lost 3 bases and J lost 5 bases. Germline CDR1 reads SGHTA; CDR2 reads FQGTGA. This CDR3 contains 17 residues. The CDR3 region is CASSFSGTSGSINEQYF. The covered CDR3 bases are TGTGCCAGCAGCTTCTCCGGGACTAGCGGGAGTATAAACGAG.